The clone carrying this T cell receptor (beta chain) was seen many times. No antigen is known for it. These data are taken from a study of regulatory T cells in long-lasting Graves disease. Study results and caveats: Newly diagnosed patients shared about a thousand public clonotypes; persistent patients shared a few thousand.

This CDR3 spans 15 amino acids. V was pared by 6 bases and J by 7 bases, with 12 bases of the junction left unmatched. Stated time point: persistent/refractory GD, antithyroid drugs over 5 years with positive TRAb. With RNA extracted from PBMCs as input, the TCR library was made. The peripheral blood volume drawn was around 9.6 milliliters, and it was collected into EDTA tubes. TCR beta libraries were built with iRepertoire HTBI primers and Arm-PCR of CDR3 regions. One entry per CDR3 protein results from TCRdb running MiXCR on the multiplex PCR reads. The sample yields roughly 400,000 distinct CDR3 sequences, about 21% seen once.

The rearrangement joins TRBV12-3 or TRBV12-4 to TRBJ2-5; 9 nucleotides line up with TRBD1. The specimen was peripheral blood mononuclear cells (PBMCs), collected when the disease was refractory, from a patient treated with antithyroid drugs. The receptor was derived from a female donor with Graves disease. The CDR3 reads CASSSTGGPPGTQYF. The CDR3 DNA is TGTGCCAGCAGCTCAACAGGGGGCCCACCGGGGACCCAGTACTTC.